This T cell receptor beta chain was obtained from a study of Graves' ophthalmopathy and Graves' hyperthyroidism. Study at large: The collection of peripheral blood took place at initial diagnosis, before any treatment.

This clonotype was picked up a small number of times. Its specificity is unknown. As the template, RNA transcripts were used to amplify TCR beta CDR3 regions. First-round RT-PCR employed HTBI primers, with a second-round multiplex PCR after it. TCRdb passed the multiplex PCR reads through MiXCR, listing each CDR3 protein once. Here the sample spans roughly 220,000 distinct CDR3 sequences, approximately 42% being singletons. Trimming at V came to 3 bases and at J to 6 bases, leaving 9 bases not matched to a gene. The germline CDR1 and CDR2 sequences are SGHTA and FQGNSA. CDR3 size: 15 residues. Findings and limits, study-wide: The model reached approximately 67% sensitivity and roughly 76% specificity for predicting ophthalmopathy progression.

The TCR originated in an adult man with Graves' ophthalmopathy. The sequencing sample was made of peripheral blood. The chain links TRBV7-2 to TRBJ1-2, with TRBD1 matching over 8 bases. CDR3 nucleotides: TGTGCCAGCAGCTTGGGACAGGCCCCGGGAGATGGCTACACCTTC. Residues: CASSLGQAPGDGYTF.